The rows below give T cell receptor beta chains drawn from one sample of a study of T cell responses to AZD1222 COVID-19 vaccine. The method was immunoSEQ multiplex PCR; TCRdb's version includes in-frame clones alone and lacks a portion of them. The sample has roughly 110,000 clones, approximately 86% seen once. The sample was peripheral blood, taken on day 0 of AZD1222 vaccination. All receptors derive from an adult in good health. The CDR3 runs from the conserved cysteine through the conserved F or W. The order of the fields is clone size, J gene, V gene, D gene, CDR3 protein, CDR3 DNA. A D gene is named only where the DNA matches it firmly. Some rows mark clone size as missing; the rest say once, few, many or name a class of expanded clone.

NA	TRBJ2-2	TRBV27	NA	CASSLGSLNTGELFF	TGTGCCAGCAGTTTAGGTAGCCTGAACACCGGGGAGCTGTTTTTT
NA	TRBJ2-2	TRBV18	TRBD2	CASSPLAGGPAGELFF	TGTGCCAGCTCACCCCTAGCGGGAGGGCCCGCCGGGGAGCTGTTTTTT
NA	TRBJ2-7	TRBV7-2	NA	CASSLGVIEGDEQYF	TGTGCCAGCAGCTTAGGGGTAATCGAGGGGGACGAGCAGTACTTC
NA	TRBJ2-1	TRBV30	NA	CAWSASPNYNEQFF	TGTGCCTGGAGTGCTTCCCCTAATTACAATGAGCAGTTCTTC
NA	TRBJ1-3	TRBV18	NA	CASSPRAGLNSGNTIYF	TGTGCCAGCTCACCGAGGGCTGGGCTCAACTCTGGAAACACCATATATTTT
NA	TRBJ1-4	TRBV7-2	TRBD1	CASSLAVTGARKLFF	TGTGCCAGCAGCTTAGCCGTGACAGGGGCAAGAAAACTGTTTTTT
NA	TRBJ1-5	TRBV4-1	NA	CASSQGLISNQPQHF	TGCGCCAGCAGCCAGGGATTAATTAGCAATCAGCCCCAGCATTTT
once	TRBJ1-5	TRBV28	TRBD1	CASRLIGGQGIFSNQPQHF	TGTGCCAGCAGGCTAATTGGGGGACAGGGGATCTTTAGCAATCAGCCCCAGCATTTT
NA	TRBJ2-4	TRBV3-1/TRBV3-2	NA	CASSQAQGGTKNIQYF	TGTGCCAGCAGCCAAGCCCAGGGGGGAACCAAAAACATTCAGTACTTC
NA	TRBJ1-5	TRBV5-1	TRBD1	CASSQTGGGHQPQHF	TGCGCCAGCAGCCAAACAGGGGGCGGTCATCAGCCCCAGCATTTT
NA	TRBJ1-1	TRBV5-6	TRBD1	CASSLAGQGRTEAFF	TGTGCCAGCAGCTTGGCCGGACAGGGTAGGACTGAAGCTTTCTTT
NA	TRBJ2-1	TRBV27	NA	CASSLFGAREQFF	TGTGCCAGCAGTTTATTTGGCGCGCGTGAGCAGTTCTTC
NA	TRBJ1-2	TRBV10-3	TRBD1	CAISETGGEIVNYGYTF	TGTGCCATCAGTGAAACAGGGGGCGAGATAGTTAACTATGGCTACACCTTC
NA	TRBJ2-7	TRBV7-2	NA	CASSFNTGGPYEQYF	TGTGCCAGCAGCTTCAATACTGGGGGGCCCTACGAGCAGTACTTC
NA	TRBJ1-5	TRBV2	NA	CASSESQGPNQPQHF	TGTGCCAGCAGTGAATCCCAGGGCCCCAATCAGCCCCAGCATTTT
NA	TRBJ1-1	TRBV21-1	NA	CAKSIGAFF	TGTGCCAAGTCCATCGGGGCTTTCTTT
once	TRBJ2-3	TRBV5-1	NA	CASSFAGGTDTQYF	TGCGCCAGCAGCTTTGCGGGTGGCACAGATACGCAGTATTTT
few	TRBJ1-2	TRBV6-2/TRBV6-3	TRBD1	CASSYSHRGDHGYTF	TGTGCCAGCAGTTACTCGCACAGGGGGGACCATGGCTACACCTTC
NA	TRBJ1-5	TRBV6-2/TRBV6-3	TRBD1	CASSKDRGNQPQHF	TGTGCCAGCAGTAAAGACAGGGGCAATCAGCCCCAGCATTTT
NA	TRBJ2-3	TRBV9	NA	CASSVGITSTDTQYF	TGTGCCAGCAGCGTAGGGATTACTAGCACAGATACGCAGTATTTT
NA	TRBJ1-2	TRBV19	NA	CVAEGFSGYTF	TGTGTCGCGGAGGGGTTCTCTGGCTACACCTTC
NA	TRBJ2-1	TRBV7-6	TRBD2	CASSLIASSGRATNEQFF	TGTGCCAGCAGCCTAATCGCGTCTAGCGGGAGGGCCACGAATGAGCAGTTCTTC
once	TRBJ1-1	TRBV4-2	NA	CASSQEVSGRTRNTEAFF	TGTGCCAGCAGCCAAGAAGTCTCAGGAAGGACGAGGAACACTGAAGCTTTCTTT